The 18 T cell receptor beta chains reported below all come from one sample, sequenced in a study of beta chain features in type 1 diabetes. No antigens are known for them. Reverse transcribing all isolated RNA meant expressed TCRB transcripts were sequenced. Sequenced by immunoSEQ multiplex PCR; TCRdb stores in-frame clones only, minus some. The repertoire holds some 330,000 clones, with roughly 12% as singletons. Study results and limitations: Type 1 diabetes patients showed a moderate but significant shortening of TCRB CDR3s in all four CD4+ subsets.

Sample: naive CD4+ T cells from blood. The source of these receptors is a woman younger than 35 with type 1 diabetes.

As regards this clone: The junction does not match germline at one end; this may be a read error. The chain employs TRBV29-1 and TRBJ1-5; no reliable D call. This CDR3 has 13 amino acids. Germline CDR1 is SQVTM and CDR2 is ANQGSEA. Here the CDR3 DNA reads TGCAGCGTCGAAGATAATAGCAATCAGCCCCAGCATTTT. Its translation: CSVEDNSNQPQHF.

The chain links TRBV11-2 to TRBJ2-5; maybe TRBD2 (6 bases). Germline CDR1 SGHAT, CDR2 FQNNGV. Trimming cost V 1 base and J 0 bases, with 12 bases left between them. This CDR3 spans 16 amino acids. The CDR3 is CASSLGLALNQETQYF. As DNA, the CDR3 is TGTGCCAGCAGCTTAGGGCTAGCGCTGAACCAAGAGACCCAGTACTTC.

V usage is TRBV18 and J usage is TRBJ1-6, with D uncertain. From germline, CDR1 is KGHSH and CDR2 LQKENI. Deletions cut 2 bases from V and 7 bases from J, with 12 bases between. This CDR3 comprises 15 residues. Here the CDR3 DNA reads TGTGCCAGCTCACCAGTAACCCTCGGGAATTCACCCCTCCACTTT. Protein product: CASSPVTLGNSPLHF.

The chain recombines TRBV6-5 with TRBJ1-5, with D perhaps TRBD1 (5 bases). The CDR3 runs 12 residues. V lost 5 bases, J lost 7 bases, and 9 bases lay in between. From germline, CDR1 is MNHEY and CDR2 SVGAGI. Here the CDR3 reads CASSGPGQPQHF. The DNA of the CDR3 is TGTGCCAGCAGTGGCCCAGGGCAGCCCCAGCATTTT.

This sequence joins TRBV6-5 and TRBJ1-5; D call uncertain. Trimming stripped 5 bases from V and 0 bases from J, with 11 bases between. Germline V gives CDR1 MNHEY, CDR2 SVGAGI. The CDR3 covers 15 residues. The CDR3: CASSKRAHSNQPQHF. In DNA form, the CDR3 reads TGTGCCAGCAGTAAACGAGCTCATAGCAATCAGCCCCAGCATTTT.

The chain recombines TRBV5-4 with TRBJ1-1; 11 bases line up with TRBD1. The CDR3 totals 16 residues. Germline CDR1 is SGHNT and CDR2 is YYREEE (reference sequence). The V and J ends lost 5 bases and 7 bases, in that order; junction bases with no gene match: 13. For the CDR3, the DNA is TGTGCCAGCAGACGAGAGCCGGGACAGGGGGTCCGTGAAGCTTTCTTT. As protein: CASRREPGQGVREAFF.

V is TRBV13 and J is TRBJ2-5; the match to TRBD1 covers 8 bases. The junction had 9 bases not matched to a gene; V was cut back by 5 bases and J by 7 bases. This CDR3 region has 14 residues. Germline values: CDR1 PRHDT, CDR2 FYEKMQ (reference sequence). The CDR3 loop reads CASSQPGTGGTQYF. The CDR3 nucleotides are TGTGCCAGCAGCCAGCCCGGGACAGGAGGGACCCAGTACTTC.

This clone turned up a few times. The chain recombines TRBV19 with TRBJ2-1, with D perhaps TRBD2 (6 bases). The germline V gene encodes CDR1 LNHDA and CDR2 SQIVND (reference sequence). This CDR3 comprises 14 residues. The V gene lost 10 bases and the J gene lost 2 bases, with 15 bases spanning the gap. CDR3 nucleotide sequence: TGTGCCACTATTGGAGGACTACCCTACAATGAGCAGTTCTTC. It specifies CATIGGLPYNEQFF.

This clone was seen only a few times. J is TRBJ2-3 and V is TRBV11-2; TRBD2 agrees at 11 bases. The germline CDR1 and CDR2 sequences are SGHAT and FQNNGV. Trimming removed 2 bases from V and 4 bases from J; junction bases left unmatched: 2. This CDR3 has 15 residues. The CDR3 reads CASSLPSGGPDTQYF. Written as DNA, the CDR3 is TGTGCCAGCAGCTTACCTAGCGGGGGGCCAGATACGCAGTATTTT.

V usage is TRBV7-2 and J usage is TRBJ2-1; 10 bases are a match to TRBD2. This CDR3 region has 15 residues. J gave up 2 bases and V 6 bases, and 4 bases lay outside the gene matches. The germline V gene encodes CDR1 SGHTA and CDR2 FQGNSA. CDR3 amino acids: CASRFLAGAYNEQFF. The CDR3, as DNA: TGTGCCAGCAGGTTCCTAGCGGGAGCCTACAATGAGCAGTTCTTC.

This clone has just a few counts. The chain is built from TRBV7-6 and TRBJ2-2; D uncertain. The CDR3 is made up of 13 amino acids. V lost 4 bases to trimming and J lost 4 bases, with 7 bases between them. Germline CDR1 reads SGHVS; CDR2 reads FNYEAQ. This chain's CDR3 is CASSSYPTGELFF. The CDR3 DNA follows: TGTGCCAGCAGCTCCTATCCCACCGGGGAGCTGTTTTTT.

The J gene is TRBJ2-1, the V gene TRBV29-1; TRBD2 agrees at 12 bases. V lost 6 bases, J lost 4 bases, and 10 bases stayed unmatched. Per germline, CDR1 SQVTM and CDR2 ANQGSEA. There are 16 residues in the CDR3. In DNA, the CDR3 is TGCAGCGTCGCTCGGCGACTAGCGGGGGTTTACAATGAGCAGTTCTTC. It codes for CSVARRLAGVYNEQFF.

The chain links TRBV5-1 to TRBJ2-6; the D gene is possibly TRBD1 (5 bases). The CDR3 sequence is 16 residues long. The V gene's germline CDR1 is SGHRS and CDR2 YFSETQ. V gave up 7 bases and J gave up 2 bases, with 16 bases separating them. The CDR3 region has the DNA TGCGCCAGCTCGACCCCAGGGATGGCTGGGGCCAACGTCCTGACTTTC. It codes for CASSTPGMAGANVLTF.

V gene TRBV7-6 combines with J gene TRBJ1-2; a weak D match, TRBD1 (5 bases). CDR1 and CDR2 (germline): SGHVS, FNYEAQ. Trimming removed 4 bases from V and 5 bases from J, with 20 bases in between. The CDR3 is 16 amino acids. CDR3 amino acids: CASSSGGRGIWYGYTF. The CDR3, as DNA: TGTGCCAGCAGCTCCGGGGGTCGGGGAATATGGTATGGCTACACCTTC.

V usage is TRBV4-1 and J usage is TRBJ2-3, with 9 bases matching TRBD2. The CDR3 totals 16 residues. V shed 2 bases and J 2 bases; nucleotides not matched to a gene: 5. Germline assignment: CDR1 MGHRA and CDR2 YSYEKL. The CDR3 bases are TGCGCCAGCAGCCAATCCGGACTAGCGTCCACAGATACGCAGTATTTT. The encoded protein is CASSQSGLASTDTQYF.

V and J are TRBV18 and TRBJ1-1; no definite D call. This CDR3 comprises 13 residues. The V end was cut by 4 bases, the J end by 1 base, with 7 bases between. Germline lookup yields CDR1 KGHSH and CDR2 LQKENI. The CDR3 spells CASSHGENTEAFF. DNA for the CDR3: TGTGCCAGCTCACACGGGGAGAACACTGAAGCTTTCTTT.

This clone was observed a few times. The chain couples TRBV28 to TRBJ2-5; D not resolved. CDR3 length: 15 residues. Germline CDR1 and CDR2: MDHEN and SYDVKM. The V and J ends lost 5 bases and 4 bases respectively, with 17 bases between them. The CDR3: CASSPLTGSVETQYF. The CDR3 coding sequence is TGTGCCAGCAGTCCCTTGACTGGGTCTGTAGAGACCCAGTACTTC.

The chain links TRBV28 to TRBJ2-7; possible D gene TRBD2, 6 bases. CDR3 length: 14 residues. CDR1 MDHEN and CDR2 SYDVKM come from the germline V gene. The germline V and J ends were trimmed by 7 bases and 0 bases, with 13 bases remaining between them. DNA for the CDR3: TGTGCCAGCAACCCTAGCGAACACTCCTACGAGCAGTACTTC. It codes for CASNPSEHSYEQYF.